The sequence of this T cell receptor beta chain was determined in a study of T cell clonotyping in hematopoietic cell transplantation. Study-level information: Cytoreduction preceded collection of pretransplant recipient samples. Findings of the study overall: Broader posttransplant TCR repertoire diversity was predicted by graft donor and pretransplant recipient Inverse Simpson Index values.

Time point noted: recipient sample about 28 days before transplant, after cytoreduction. Samples: about 28 days before transplant, then days 30, 100 and 180 after. Assay used: immunoSEQ multiplex PCR; TCRdb lists only in-frame clones, some missing. The repertoire consists of roughly 28,000 clones, with 93% occurring once and the leading ten covering around 2.4%. A remark on this clone: The antigen is not known.

Per germline, CDR1 SGHNT and CDR2 YYREEE (reference sequence). V was pared by 1 base and J by 1 base, with 3 bases of the junction left unmatched. The CDR3 has 15 residues. This TCR was sampled from a man aged 50 or older with acute myeloid leukemia. Some clones in this sample may be carry-over from other donors' samples. This sequence joins TRBV5-4 and TRBJ2-7; 9 bases are shared with TRBD2. Specimen: peripheral blood mononuclear cells, collected before stem cell transplant. CDR3 DNA sequence: TGTGCCAGCAGCTTGTACCTAGCGGGATCCTACGAGCAGTACTTC. It translates to CASSLYLAGSYEQYF. The full variable domain, in which reference TRBV5-4 and TRBJ2-7 provide the parts outside the CDR3, is ETGVTQSPTHLIKTRGQQVTLRCSSQSGHNTVSWYQQALGQGPQFIFQYYREEENGRGNFPPRFSGLQFPNYSSELNVNALELDDSALYLCASSLYLAGSYEQYFGPGTRLTVT.